This TCR beta chain was profiled in a study of shared clonotypes between healthy human individuals. Findings of the study overall: Rarefaction demonstrated incomplete sorted-subset sequencing despite large depth. Generation probabilities of non-shared clonotypes were lower (relative to those shared by all four donors). Across subsets, estimated richness was generally greater for naive than for memory populations.

Germline CDR1 reads SGHTA; CDR2 reads FQGNSA. Trimming shortened V by 1 base and J by 0 bases, and 10 bases separated the two germline ends. The CDR3 length is 16 residues. Details on this clone: Its target is not known.

This table comes from immunoSEQ multiplex PCR, and its TCRdb copy is limited to in-frame clones, with some not included. The sample contains under 1,100,000 clones, 78% of which appear only once. The gene calls are TRBV7-2 and TRBJ2-1; D is perhaps TRBD1 or TRBD2 (6 bases each). The receptor was derived from a man in his late teens or twenties in good health. Some clones in this sample may be carry-over from other donors' samples. The sequenced sample consisted of memory CD4+ T cells from PBMCs. The subset was: CD45RA-negative fraction. In nucleotides, the CDR3 is TGTGCCAGCAGCTTAGGGGGGGCTGCCTCCTACAATGAGCAGTTCTTC. It yields the protein CASSLGGAASYNEQFF.